This TCR beta chain was captured by sequencing in a study of cytomegalovirus exposure and HLA in healthy donors. General study results and limits: Specificity for CMV antigens was confirmed in vitro for three of the CMV-associated chains. For cytomegalovirus status, the classifier reportedly gave diagnoses with high specificity and sensitivity.

13 Jbeta primers and 60 Vbeta primers were used for the PCR. Assay: immunoSEQ multiplex PCR; the TCRdb copy retains only in-frame clones and omits some. Of about 130,000 clones in the sample, over 70% were seen once. Details on this clone: Its target is unknown.

The CDR3 spans 15 residues. J gave up 2 bases and V 6 bases, and 9 bases lay outside the gene matches. Germline CDR1 and CDR2: MNHEY and SMNVEV (reference sequence). This TCR came from a woman aged 55 to 70 in good health and CMV-seropositive. V gene TRBV27 combines with J gene TRBJ1-2; 7 nucleotides line up with TRBD1. Sequenced material: PBMCs. The CDR3 is CASSAANRGNYGYTF. The CDR3 DNA sequence: TGTGCCAGCAGCGCCGCCAACAGGGGAAACTATGGCTACACCTTC.